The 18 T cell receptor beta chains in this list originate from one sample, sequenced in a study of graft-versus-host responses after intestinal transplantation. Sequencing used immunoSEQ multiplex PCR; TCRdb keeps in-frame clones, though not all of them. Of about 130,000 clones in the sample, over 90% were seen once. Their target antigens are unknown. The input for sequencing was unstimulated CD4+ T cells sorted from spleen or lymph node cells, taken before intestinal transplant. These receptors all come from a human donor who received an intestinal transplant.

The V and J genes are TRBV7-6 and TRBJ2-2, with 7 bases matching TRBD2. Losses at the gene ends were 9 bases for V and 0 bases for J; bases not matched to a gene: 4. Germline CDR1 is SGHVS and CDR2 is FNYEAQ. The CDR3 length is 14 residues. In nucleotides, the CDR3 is TGTGCCAGTAAAAGCGGGACGAACACCGGGGAGCTGTTTTTT. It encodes CASKSGTNTGELFF. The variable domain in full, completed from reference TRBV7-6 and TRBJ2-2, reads GAGVSQSPRYKVTKRGQDVALRCDPISGHVSLYWYRQALGQGPEFLTYFNYEAQQDKSGLPNDRFSAERPEGSISTLTIQRTEQRDSAMYRCASKSGTNTGELFFGEGSRLTVL.

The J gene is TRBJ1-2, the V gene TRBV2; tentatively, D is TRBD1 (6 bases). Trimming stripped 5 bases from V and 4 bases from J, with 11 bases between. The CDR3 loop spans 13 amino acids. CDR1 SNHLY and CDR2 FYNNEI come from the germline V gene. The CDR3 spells CASSKTGPYGYTF. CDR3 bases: TGTGCCAGCAGTAAGACAGGTCCCTATGGCTACACCTTC.

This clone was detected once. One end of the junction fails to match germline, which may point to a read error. CDR3 sequence: CAWSVPPTTGSTIYF. CDR3 coding DNA: TGTGCCTGGAGTGTACCGCCTACAACTGGAAGCACCATATATTTT. The chain is built from TRBV30 and TRBJ1-3, with D uncertain. The CDR3 has 15 residues. The V gene's germline CDR1 is GTSNPN and CDR2 SVGIG (reference sequence).

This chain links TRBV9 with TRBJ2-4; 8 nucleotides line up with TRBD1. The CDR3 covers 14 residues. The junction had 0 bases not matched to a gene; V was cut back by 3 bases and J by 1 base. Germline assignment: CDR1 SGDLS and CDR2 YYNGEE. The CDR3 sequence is CASSGQGAKNIQYF. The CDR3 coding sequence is TGTGCCAGCAGCGGACAGGGGGCCAAAAACATTCAGTACTTC.

The CDR3 DNA reads TGTGCCAGCAGCGGACAGGGGGAACCTGCTAACTATGGCTACACCTTC. It is translated as CASSGQGEPANYGYTF. The rearrangement uses TRBV28 and TRBJ1-2; 10 bases match TRBD1. The CDR3 extends over 16 amino acids. V shed 6 bases and J 0 bases; nucleotides not matched to a gene: 7. The germline V gene has CDR1 MDHEN and CDR2 SYDVKM.

CDR3 nucleotide sequence: TGTGCCAGCAGCCTCCGGGCAGGCCCTCCCTACGAGCAGTACTTC. Its protein is CASSLRAGPPYEQYF. J is TRBJ2-7 and V is TRBV9; D not certain. Per germline, CDR1 SGDLS and CDR2 YYNGEE. The CDR3 spans 15 residues. Trimming left V 4 bases short and J 2 bases short, with 16 bases between.

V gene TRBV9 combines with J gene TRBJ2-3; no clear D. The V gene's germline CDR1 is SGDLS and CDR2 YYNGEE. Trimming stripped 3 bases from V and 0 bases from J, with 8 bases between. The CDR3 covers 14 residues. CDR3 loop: CASSERPSTDTQYF. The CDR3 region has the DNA TGTGCCAGCAGCGAGAGGCCCAGCACAGATACGCAGTATTTT.

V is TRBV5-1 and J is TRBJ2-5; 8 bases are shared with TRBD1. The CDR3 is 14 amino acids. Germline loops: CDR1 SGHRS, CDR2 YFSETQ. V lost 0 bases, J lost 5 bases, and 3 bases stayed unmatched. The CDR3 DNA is TGCGCCAGCAGCTTGGAAACAGGGGGGGAGACCCAGTACTTC. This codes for CASSLETGGETQYF. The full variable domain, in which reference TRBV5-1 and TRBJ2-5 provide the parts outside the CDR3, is KAGVTQTPRYLIKTRGQQVTLSCSPISGHRSVSWYQQTPGQGLQFLFEYFSETQRNKGNFPGRFSGRQFSNSRSEMNVSTLELGDSALYLCASSLETGGETQYFGPGTRLLVL.

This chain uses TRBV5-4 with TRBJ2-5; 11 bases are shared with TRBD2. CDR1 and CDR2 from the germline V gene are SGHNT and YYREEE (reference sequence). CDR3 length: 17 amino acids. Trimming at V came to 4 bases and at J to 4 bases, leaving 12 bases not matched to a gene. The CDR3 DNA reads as TGTGCCAGCAGCCCAACTAGCGGGAGAGCGTCGGGAGAGACCCAGTACTTC. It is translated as CASSPTSGRASGETQYF.

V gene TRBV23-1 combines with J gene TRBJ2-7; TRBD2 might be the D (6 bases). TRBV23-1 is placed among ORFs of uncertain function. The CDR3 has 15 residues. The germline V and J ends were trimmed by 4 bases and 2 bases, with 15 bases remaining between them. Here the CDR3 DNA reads TGCGCCAGCAGTCCGAGCGGCGGGGTCACCTACGAGCAGTACTTC. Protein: CASSPSGGVTYEQYF.

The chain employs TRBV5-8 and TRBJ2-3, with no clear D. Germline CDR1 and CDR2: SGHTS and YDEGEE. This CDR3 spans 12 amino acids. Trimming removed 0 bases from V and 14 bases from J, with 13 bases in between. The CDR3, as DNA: TGTGCCAGCAGCTTGGAACTAACCAGTCGGTATTTT. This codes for CASSLELTSRYF. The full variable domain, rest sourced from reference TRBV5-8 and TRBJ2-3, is EAGVTQSPTHLIKTRGQQATLRCSPISGHTSVYWYQQALGLGLQFLLWYDEGEERNRGNFPPRFSGRQFPNYSSELNVNALELEDSALYLCASSLELTSRYFGPGTRLTVL.

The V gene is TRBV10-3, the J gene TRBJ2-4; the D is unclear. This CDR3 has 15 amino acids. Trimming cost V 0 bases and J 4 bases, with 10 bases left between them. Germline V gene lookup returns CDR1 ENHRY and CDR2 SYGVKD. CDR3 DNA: TGTGCCATCAGTGAGTCTGTGACATCTAAAAACATTCAGTACTTC. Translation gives CAISESVTSKNIQYF.

In DNA form, the CDR3 reads TGTGCCAGCAGCTTAGGGGGGAGGACAGGGACAGATACGCAGTATTTT. It is translated as CASSLGGRTGTDTQYF. The rearrangement joins TRBV7-2 to TRBJ2-3; 8 bases are shared with TRBD1. The CDR3 sequence is 16 residues long. Germline values: CDR1 SGHTA, CDR2 FQGNSA. Trimming at V came to 1 base and at J to 3 bases, leaving 6 bases not matched to a gene.

The CDR3 sequence is CAWSGQAQGYTF. Here the CDR3 DNA reads TGTGCCTGGAGTGGTCAGGCGCAAGGCTACACCTTC. The chain links TRBV30 to TRBJ1-2, with unresolved D. Germline CDR1 is GTSNPN and CDR2 is SVGIG (reference sequence). V was trimmed by 1 base and J by 8 bases, leaving 11 bases between them. The CDR3 contains 12 residues.

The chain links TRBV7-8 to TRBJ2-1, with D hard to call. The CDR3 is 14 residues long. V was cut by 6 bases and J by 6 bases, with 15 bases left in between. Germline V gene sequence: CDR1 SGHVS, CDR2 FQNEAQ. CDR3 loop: CASRKTSPGNEQFF. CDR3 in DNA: TGTGCCAGCAGGAAAACATCGCCTGGCAATGAGCAGTTCTTC.

The chain's CDR3 is CASSPRNTGELFF. CDR3 nucleotides: TGTGCCAGCAGTCCCAGGAACACCGGGGAGCTGTTTTTT. V gene TRBV6-1 combines with J gene TRBJ2-2; D not resolved. Per germline, CDR1 MNHNS and CDR2 SASEGT. V shed 5 bases and J shed 1 base, with 5 bases lying between them. CDR3 length: 13 residues.

As DNA, the CDR3 is TGCGCCAGCAGCCGAGCGGGGGGCGCGAGAAGGAGGGACACTGAAGCTTTCTTT. Translation: CASSRAGGARRRDTEAFF. The V call is TRBV5-1, the J call TRBJ1-1, with a possible D match to TRBD1 (6 bases). With 4 bases removed from V and 3 bases from J, the gap between germline ends came to 25 bases. The CDR3 contains 18 residues. CDR1 and CDR2 from the germline V gene are SGHRS and YFSETQ.

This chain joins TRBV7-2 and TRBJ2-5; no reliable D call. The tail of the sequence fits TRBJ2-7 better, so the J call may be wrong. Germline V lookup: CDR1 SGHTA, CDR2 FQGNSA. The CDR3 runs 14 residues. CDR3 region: CASSLGGGAYEQYF. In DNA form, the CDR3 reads TGTGCCAGCAGCTTAGGGGGTGGTGCATACGAGCAGTACTTC.